These 15 T cell receptor beta chains originate from one sample sequenced in a study of T cell responses to AZD1222 COVID-19 vaccine. The data were produced by immunoSEQ multiplex PCR, yet TCRdb's version contains in-frame clones alone and is incomplete. The data hold 100,000 to 150,000 clones, with just over 90% observed a single time. The source was peripheral blood, collected 28 days after the second AZD1222 dose. The receptors stem from an adult who received the AZD1222 COVID-19 vaccine.

This chain connects TRBV29-1 to TRBJ1-1, with D perhaps TRBD1 (5 bases). CDR3 length: 13 amino acids. Deletions cut 5 bases from V and 1 base from J, with 11 bases between. Germline V lookup: CDR1 SQVTM, CDR2 ANQGSEA. The CDR3 DNA reads as TGCAGCGTTTCGCAGGGTAGGAACACTGAAGCTTTCTTT. It translates to CSVSQGRNTEAFF. The complete variable domain, with remaining parts taken from reference TRBV29-1 and TRBJ1-1, reads SAVISQKPSRDICQRGTSLTIQCQVDSQVTMMFWYRQQPGQSLTLIATANQGSEATYESGFVIDKFPISRPNLTFSTLTVSNMSPEDSSIYLCSVSQGRNTEAFFGQGTRLTVV.

The chain couples TRBV2 to TRBJ2-1, with D maybe TRBD1 (6 bases). V dropped 5 bases and J dropped 9 bases, with 20 bases sitting between them. CDR3 length: 15 residues. Germline V gene sequence: CDR1 SNHLY, CDR2 FYNNEI. CDR3 DNA sequence: TGTGCCAGCAGTCTCGGACAGTTGGGGGTCAGTGAGCAGTTCTTC. Protein sequence: CASSLGQLGVSEQFF.

This chain joins TRBV9 and TRBJ2-3; D may be TRBD2 (6 bases). The CDR3 runs to 17 residues. V lost 4 bases and J lost 0, with 18 bases in between. Germline V lookup: CDR1 SGDLS, CDR2 YYNGEE. CDR3 sequence: CASSPTSEGISTDTQYF. The CDR3, as DNA: TGTGCCAGCAGCCCCACCTCGGAGGGTATTAGCACAGATACGCAGTATTTT.

The genes are TRBV18 and TRBJ2-7; D gene uncertain. The length of the CDR3 is 14 residues. Germline assignment: CDR1 KGHSH and CDR2 LQKENI. V was trimmed by 5 bases and J by 0 bases, leaving 11 bases between them. CDR3 amino acids: CASSIQESSYEQYF. The CDR3 DNA reads as TGTGCCAGCTCAATTCAGGAGAGCTCCTACGAGCAGTACTTC.

The CDR3 loop reads CASNEDSYNEQFF. CDR3 in DNA: TGTGCCAGCAACGAAGACAGCTACAATGAGCAGTTCTTC. This rearrangement joins TRBV12-3 or TRBV12-4 to TRBJ2-1; D may be TRBD1 (5 bases). CDR3 length equals 13 residues. Trimming took off 7 bases at V and 3 bases at J, with 10 bases between the two ends.

This chain links TRBV19 with TRBJ2-3; D might be TRBD2 (5 bases). The CDR3 covers 15 residues. V was clipped by 5 bases and J by 2 bases, with 14 bases between them. Per the germline V gene, CDR1 is LNHDA and CDR2 is SQIVND (reference sequence). The CDR3 here is CASSSSGEYTDTQYF. The CDR3 DNA reads TGTGCCAGTAGTTCCTCCGGGGAATACACAGATACGCAGTATTTT.

The rearrangement links TRBV6-5 to TRBJ2-5, with 9 bases lining up with TRBD2. The trim removed 4 bases at V and 5 bases at J, leaving 11 bases unmatched. The length of the CDR3 is 16 residues. The germline V gene has CDR1 MNHEY and CDR2 SVGAGI. The chain's CDR3 is CASSFGGSGRLETQYF. CDR3 sequence (DNA): TGTGCCAGCAGTTTCGGGGGTAGCGGGAGACTTGAGACCCAGTACTTC.

This chain links TRBV15 with TRBJ1-5; tentatively, D is TRBD1 (5 bases). V dropped 0 bases and J dropped 2 bases, with 8 bases sitting between them. The V gene's germline CDR1 is LNHNV and CDR2 YYDKDF (reference sequence). This CDR3 has 15 amino acids. The CDR3 region is CATSRDGGGNQPQHF. The DNA of the CDR3 is TGTGCCACCAGCAGAGACGGGGGTGGCAATCAGCCCCAGCATTTT. The whole variable domain, filled in from reference TRBV15 and TRBJ1-5, reads DAMVIQNPRYQVTQFGKPVTLSCSQTLNHNVMYWYQQKSSQAPKLLFHYYDKDFNNEADTPDNFQSRRPNTSFCFLDIRSPGLGDTAMYLCATSRDGGGNQPQHFGDGTRLSIL.

This rearrangement joins TRBV6-2 or TRBV6-3 to TRBJ1-5; D gene ambiguous. Trimming took off 2 bases at V and 4 bases at J, with 12 bases between the two ends. Germline CDR1 is MNHEY and CDR2 is SVGEGT. The CDR3 spans 15 residues. This CDR3 reads CASSYPEWRNQPQHF. CDR3 bases: TGTGCCAGCAGTTACCCGGAATGGCGAAATCAGCCCCAGCATTTT.

The J gene is TRBJ2-2, the V gene TRBV18; 8 positions match TRBD1. Germline-derived CDR1 and CDR2 are KGHSH and LQKENI. The CDR3 consists of 15 residues. Trimming took 7 bases from V and 7 from J; bases not matched to a gene: 11. CDR3 nucleotide sequence: TGTGCCAGCTTACTGCCGACAGGGGAGAGCGGGGAGCTGTTTTTT. This gives the protein CASLLPTGESGELFF.

V usage is TRBV7-9 and J usage is TRBJ1-6, with D possibly being TRBD1 (5 bases). CDR1 and CDR2 from the germline V gene are SEHNR and FQNEAQ (reference sequence). V lost 0 bases and J 7 bases, leaving 7 bases between the germline ends. The CDR3 has 14 amino acids. CDR3 in amino acids: CASSLAKGNSPLHF. The CDR3 DNA reads TGTGCCAGCAGCTTAGCTAAGGGGAATTCACCCCTCCACTTT.

This chain joins TRBV7-9 and TRBJ1-2, with 9 bases lining up with TRBD1. The germline V gene encodes CDR1 SEHNR and CDR2 FQNEAQ (reference sequence). There are 15 residues in the CDR3. V was clipped by 4 bases and J by 6 bases; unmatched bases: 9. CDR3 coding DNA: TGTGCCAGCAGCTCCGCCGGGACAGGGACCAATGGCTACACCTTC. Its protein is CASSSAGTGTNGYTF.

The chain has TRBV18 and TRBJ2-4; 14 bases are a match to TRBD2. V lost 5 bases, J lost 0 bases, and 9 bases stayed unmatched. The CDR3 runs to 19 residues. CDR1 is KGHSH and CDR2 is LQKENI in the germline V gene. The CDR3 sequence: CASSGLAGGLSLAKNIQYF. The CDR3 DNA follows: TGTGCCAGCTCAGGACTAGCGGGGGGCCTATCGCTAGCCAAAAACATTCAGTACTTC.

This rearrangement joins TRBV19 to TRBJ2-1, with 8 bases fitting TRBD1. The length of the CDR3 is 13 residues. CDR1 is LNHDA, CDR2 SQIVND, per germline (reference sequence). Trimming at V came to 5 bases and at J to 5 bases, leaving 2 bases not matched to a gene. The CDR3: CASSRRGHNEQFF. The CDR3 nucleotides are TGTGCCAGTAGTCGCAGGGGGCACAATGAGCAGTTCTTC.

This clone appeared a single time. The chain recombines TRBV10-1 with TRBJ2-5, with D unresolved. The V and J ends lost 5 bases and 9 bases respectively, with 16 bases between them. This CDR3 has 13 amino acids. CDR1 and CDR2 from the germline V gene are WNHNN and SYGVQD (reference sequence). This chain's CDR3 is CASSFQVDAAQYF. CDR3 sequence (DNA): TGCGCCAGCAGTTTCCAGGTGGATGCGGCCCAGTACTTC.